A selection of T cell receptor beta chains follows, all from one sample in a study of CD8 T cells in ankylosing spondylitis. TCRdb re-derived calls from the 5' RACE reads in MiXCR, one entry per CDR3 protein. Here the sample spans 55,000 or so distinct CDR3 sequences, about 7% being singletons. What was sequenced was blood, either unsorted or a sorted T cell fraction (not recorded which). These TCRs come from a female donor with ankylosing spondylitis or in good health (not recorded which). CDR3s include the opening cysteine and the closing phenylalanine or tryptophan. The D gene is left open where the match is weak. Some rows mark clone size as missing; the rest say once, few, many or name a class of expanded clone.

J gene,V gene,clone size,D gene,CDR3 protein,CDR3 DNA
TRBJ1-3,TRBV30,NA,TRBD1,CAWSPTGAPGNTIYF,TGTGCCTGGAGCCCGACAGGGGCTCCTGGAAACACCATATATTTT
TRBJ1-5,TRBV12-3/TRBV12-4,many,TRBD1,CASSLTGKGAQHF,TGTGCCAGCAGCCTGACAGGGAAGGGGGCCCAGCATTTT
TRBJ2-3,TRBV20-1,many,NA,CSASGQLAVADTQYF,TGCAGTGCTAGTGGGCAGCTAGCAGTAGCAGATACGCAGTATTTT
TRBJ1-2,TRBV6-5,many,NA,CASSYSLTGGSYGYTF,TGTGCCAGCAGTTACTCTTTGACAGGCGGGTCCTATGGCTACACCTTC
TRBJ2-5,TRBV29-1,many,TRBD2,CSAREGEETQYF,TGCAGCGCTAGGGAGGGAGAAGAGACCCAGTACTTC
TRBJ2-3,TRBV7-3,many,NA,CASSLFGAAGTDTQYF,TGTGCCAGCAGCCTATTCGGGGCCGCTGGCACAGATACGCAGTATTTT
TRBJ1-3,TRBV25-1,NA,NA,CASSLGLGNTIYF,TGTGCCAGCAGCCTTGGGCTTGGAAACACCATATATTTT
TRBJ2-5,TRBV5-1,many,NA,CASSFGGVLETQYF,TGCGCCAGCAGCTTTGGAGGGGTTCTAGAGACCCAGTACTTC
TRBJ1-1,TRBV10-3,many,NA,CAITGDMNTEAFF,TGTGCCATCACCGGGGACATGAACACTGAAGCTTTCTTT
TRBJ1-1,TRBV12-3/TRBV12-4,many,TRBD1,CATKDRVGTEAFF,TGTGCCACCAAGGACAGGGTTGGCACTGAAGCTTTCTTT
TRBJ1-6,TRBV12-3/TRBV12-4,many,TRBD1,CASSSVDRGRLNSPLHF,TGTGCCAGCAGTTCTGTGGACAGGGGGCGCCTTAATTCACCCCTCCACTTT
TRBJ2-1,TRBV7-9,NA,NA,CASSSHSRSDNEQFF,TGTGCCAGCAGCTCTCACTCTCGATCGGACAATGAGCAGTTCTTC
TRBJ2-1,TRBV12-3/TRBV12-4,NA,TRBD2,CASSWAGGLVLAEQFF,TGTGCCAGCAGTTGGGCGGGGGGGCTGGTTTTAGCTGAGCAGTTCTTC